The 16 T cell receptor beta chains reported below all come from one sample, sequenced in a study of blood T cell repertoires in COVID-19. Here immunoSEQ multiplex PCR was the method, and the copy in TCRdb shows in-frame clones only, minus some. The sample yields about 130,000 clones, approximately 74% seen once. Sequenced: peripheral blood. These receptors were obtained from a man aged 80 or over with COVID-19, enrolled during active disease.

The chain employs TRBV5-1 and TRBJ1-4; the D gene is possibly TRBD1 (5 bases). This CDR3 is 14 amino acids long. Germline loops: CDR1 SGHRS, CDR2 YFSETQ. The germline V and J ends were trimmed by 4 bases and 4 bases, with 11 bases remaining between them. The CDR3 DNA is TGCGCCAGCAGCCCGTGGGGGGTTAATGAAAAACTGTTTTTT. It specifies CASSPWGVNEKLFF.

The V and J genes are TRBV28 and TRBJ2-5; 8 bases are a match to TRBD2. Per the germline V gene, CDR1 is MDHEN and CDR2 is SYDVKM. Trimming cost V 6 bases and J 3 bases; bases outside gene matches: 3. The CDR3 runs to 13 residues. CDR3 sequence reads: CASSGGGKETQYF. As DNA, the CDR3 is TGTGCCAGCAGCGGGGGGGGAAAAGAGACCCAGTACTTC.

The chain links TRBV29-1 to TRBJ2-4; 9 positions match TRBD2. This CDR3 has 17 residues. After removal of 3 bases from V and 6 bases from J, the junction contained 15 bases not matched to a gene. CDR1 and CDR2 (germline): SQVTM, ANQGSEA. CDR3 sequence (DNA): TGCAGCGTTGAGTCCTTCTCGGGACTAGCAGGTGGAAACATTCAGTACTTC. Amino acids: CSVESFSGLAGGNIQYF.

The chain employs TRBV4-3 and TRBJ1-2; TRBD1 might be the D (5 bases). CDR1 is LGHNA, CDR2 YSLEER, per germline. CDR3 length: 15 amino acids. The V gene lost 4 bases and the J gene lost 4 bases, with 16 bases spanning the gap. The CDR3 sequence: CASSPQTDLSYGYTF. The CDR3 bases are TGCGCCAGCAGCCCTCAGACAGATTTAAGCTATGGCTACACCTTC.

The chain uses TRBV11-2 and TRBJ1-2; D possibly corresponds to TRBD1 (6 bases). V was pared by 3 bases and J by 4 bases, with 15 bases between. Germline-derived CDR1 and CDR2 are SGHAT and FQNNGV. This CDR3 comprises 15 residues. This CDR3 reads CASSLNGQISYGYTF. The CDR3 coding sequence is TGTGCCAGCAGCTTGAATGGACAGATCAGCTATGGCTACACCTTC.

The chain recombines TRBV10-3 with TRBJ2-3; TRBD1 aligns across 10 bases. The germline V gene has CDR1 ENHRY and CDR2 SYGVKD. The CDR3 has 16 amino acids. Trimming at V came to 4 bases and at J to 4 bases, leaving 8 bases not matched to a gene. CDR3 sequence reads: CAISGTGTGASDTQYF. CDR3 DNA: TGTGCCATCAGTGGAACCGGGACAGGGGCTTCAGATACGCAGTATTTT.

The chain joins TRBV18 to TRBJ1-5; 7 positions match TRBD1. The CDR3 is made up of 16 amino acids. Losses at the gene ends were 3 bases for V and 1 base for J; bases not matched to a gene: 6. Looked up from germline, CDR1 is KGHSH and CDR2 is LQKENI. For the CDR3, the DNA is TGTGCCAGCTCACCTGAGGGACAGATGAGCAATCAGCCCCAGCATTTT. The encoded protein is CASSPEGQMSNQPQHF.

CDR3 sequence (DNA): TGTGCCAGCAGCTCCAGAGCGGGAGGGCCAAACACCGGGGAGCTGTTTTTT. Amino acids: CASSSRAGGPNTGELFF. The chain employs TRBV7-9 and TRBJ2-2; 10 bases match TRBD2. The CDR3 covers 17 residues. Germline values: CDR1 SEHNR, CDR2 FQNEAQ (reference sequence). With 4 bases clipped from V and 2 bases from J, the junction kept 7 bases outside the gene matches.

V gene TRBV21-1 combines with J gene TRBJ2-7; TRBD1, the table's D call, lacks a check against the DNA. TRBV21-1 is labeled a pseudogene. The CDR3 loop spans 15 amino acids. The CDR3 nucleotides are TGTGCCAGCAGCAAATGGGACAAGAGCTCCTACGAGCAGTACTTC. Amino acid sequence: CASSKWDKSSYEQYF.

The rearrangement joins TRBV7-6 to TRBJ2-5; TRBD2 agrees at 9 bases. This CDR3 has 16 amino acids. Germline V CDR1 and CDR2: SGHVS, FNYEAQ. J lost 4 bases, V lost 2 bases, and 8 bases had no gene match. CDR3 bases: TGTGCCAGCAGCTTACCCGCGGGAGGGCCTAGAGAGACCCAGTACTTC. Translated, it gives CASSLPAGGPRETQYF.

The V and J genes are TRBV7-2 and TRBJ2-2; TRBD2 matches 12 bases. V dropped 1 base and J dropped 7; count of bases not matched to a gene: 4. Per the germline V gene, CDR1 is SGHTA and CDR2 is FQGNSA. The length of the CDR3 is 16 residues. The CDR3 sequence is CASSLGLAGAHGELFF. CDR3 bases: TGTGCCAGCAGCTTAGGACTAGCGGGAGCACACGGGGAGCTGTTTTTT.

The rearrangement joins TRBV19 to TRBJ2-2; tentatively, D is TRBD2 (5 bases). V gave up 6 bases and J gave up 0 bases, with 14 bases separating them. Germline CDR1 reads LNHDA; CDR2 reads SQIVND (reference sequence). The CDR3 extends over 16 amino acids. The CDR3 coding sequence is TGTGCCAGTAGACTGGGAGACGGACCGAACACCGGGGAGCTGTTTTTT. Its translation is CASRLGDGPNTGELFF.

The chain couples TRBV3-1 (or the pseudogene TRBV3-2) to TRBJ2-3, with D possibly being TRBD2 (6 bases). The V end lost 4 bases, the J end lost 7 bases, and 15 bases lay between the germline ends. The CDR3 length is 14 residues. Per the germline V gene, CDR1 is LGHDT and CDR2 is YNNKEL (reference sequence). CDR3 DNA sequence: TGTGCCAGCAGCCCAAACTACGGGAGTAATACGCAGTATTTT. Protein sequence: CASSPNYGSNTQYF.

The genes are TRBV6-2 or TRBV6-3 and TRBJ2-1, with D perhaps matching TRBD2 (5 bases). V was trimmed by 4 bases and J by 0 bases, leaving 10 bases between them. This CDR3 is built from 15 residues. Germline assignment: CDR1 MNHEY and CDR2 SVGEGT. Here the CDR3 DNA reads TGTGCCAGCAGTTCTGAGGGCAGCTCCTACAATGAGCAGTTCTTC. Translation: CASSSEGSSYNEQFF.

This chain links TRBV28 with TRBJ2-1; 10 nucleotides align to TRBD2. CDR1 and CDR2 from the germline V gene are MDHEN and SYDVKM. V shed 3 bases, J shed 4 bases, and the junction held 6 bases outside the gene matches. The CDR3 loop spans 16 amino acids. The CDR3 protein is CASSFVTSGLYNEQFF. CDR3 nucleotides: TGTGCCAGCAGTTTTGTGACTAGCGGGCTGTACAATGAGCAGTTCTTC.

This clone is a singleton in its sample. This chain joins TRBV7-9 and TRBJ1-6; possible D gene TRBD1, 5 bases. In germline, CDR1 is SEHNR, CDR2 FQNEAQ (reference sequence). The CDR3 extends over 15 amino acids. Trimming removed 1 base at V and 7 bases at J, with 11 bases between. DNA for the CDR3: TGTGCCAGCAGCTTAGTTCAGGGCACGAATTCACCCCTCCACTTT. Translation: CASSLVQGTNSPLHF.